This is a list of T cell receptor beta chains from one sample in a study of T cell changes during pregnancy in multiple sclerosis. This table comes from immunoSEQ multiplex PCR, and its TCRdb copy is limited to in-frame clones, with some not included. This table has 50,000 to 75,000 clones, around 91% appearing once. Sequenced here: peripheral blood, sampled after pregnancy. These receptors were collected from a female donor in good health, enrolled as a control in a pregnancy study. CDR3s include the opening cysteine and the closing phenylalanine or tryptophan. A D gene is named only where the DNA matches it firmly. Expanded clones get a size class; other rows say once, few or many, or leave the size out.

cdr3_aa: CASRSTQGLNTEAFF
cdr3_nt: TGCGCCAGCAGGTCTACCCAGGGGCTAAACACTGAAGCTTTCTTT
j_call: TRBJ1-1
d_call: -
v_call: TRBV5-1
clone_size: -
cdr3_length: 15

cdr3_aa: CASSLSRNQPQHF
cdr3_nt: TGTGCCAGCAGTTTATCCCGGAATCAGCCCCAGCATTTT
j_call: TRBJ1-5
d_call: -
v_call: TRBV27
clone_size: -
cdr3_length: 13

cdr3_aa: CASSYMNTEAFF
cdr3_nt: TGTGCCAGCAGCTACATGAACACTGAAGCTTTCTTT
j_call: TRBJ1-1
d_call: -
v_call: TRBV7-3
clone_size: once
cdr3_length: 12

cdr3_aa: CASSLALAGGQETQYF
cdr3_nt: TGCGCCAGCAGCTTGGCCCTAGCGGGGGGGCAAGAGACCCAGTACTTC
j_call: TRBJ2-5
d_call: TRBD2
v_call: TRBV5-1
clone_size: -
cdr3_length: 16

cdr3_aa: CASTRWGQGADTQYF
cdr3_nt: TGTGCCAGCACTCGATGGGGACAGGGGGCAGATACGCAGTATTTT
j_call: TRBJ2-3
d_call: TRBD1
v_call: TRBV7-9
clone_size: -
cdr3_length: 15

cdr3_aa: CASRLGQSYNSPLHF
cdr3_nt: TGTGCCAGCAGGCTTGGACAGTCCTATAATTCACCCCTCCACTTT
j_call: TRBJ1-6
d_call: -
v_call: TRBV2
clone_size: -
cdr3_length: 15

cdr3_aa: CASSSGTGTEAFF
cdr3_nt: TGTGCCAGCAGCTCAGGGACAGGCACTGAAGCTTTCTTT
j_call: TRBJ1-1
d_call: TRBD1
v_call: TRBV7-2
clone_size: -
cdr3_length: 13

cdr3_aa: CAWSGYSGPNEKLFF
cdr3_nt: TGTGCCTGGAGTGGATACAGTGGGCCTAATGAAAAACTGTTTTTT
j_call: TRBJ1-4
d_call: -
v_call: TRBV30
clone_size: -
cdr3_length: 15

cdr3_aa: CASSWTGPSYEQYF
cdr3_nt: TGTGCCAGCAGCTGGACAGGGCCATCCTACGAGCAGTACTTC
j_call: TRBJ2-7
d_call: TRBD1
v_call: TRBV5-6
clone_size: once
cdr3_length: 14

cdr3_aa: CAWSAGLHQPQHF
cdr3_nt: TGTGCCTGGAGCGCGGGACTTCATCAGCCCCAGCATTTT
j_call: TRBJ1-5
d_call: -
v_call: TRBV30
clone_size: -
cdr3_length: 13

cdr3_aa: CASSQISNSISLYSDTQYF
cdr3_nt: TGTGCCAGCAGCCAGATTAGTAACTCCATCTCCCTGTATTCGGATACGCAGTATTTT
j_call: TRBJ2-3
d_call: -
v_call: TRBV14
clone_size: -
cdr3_length: 19

cdr3_aa: CASSQTEGDQPQHF
cdr3_nt: TGCGCCAGCAGCCAAACCGAGGGGGATCAGCCCCAGCATTTT
j_call: TRBJ1-5
d_call: -
v_call: TRBV4-1
clone_size: -
cdr3_length: 14

cdr3_aa: CASSHALDSNYGYTF
cdr3_nt: TGCGCCAGCAGCCATGCTTTGGACAGCAACTATGGCTACACCTTC
j_call: TRBJ1-2
d_call: -
v_call: TRBV4-3
clone_size: few
cdr3_length: 15

cdr3_aa: CASSVYYGPGNSPLHF
cdr3_nt: TGTGCCAGCTCAGTTTATTACGGTCCGGGTAATTCACCCCTCCACTTT
j_call: TRBJ1-6
d_call: -
v_call: TRBV27
clone_size: once
cdr3_length: 16

cdr3_aa: CASSPVQGGKLFF
cdr3_nt: TGTGCCAGCAGCCCGGTACAGGGAGGGAAACTGTTTTTT
j_call: TRBJ1-4
d_call: -
v_call: TRBV7-9
clone_size: -
cdr3_length: 13

cdr3_aa: CAWSPPRTRAYNEQFF
cdr3_nt: TGTGCCTGGAGTCCGCCCAGGACGAGGGCCTACAATGAGCAGTTCTTC
j_call: TRBJ2-1
d_call: -
v_call: TRBV30
clone_size: -
cdr3_length: 16

cdr3_aa: CASFGNYGYTF
cdr3_nt: TGTGCCAGCTTCGGGAACTATGGCTACACCTTC
j_call: TRBJ1-2
d_call: -
v_call: TRBV6-5
clone_size: -
cdr3_length: 11

cdr3_aa: CASSLAGTGYNSPLHF
cdr3_nt: TGTGCCAGCAGCTTGGCTGGGACAGGGTATAATTCACCCCTCCACTTT
j_call: TRBJ1-6
d_call: TRBD1
v_call: TRBV11-2
clone_size: -
cdr3_length: 16

cdr3_aa: CASGRAGGYVEQFF
cdr3_nt: TGTGCCAGCGGGCGGGCCGGTGGGTATGTTGAGCAGTTCTTC
j_call: TRBJ2-1
d_call: -
v_call: TRBV2
clone_size: -
cdr3_length: 14

cdr3_aa: CASSGLGGPYEQYF
cdr3_nt: TGTGCCAGCAGTGGGCTAGGAGGACCCTACGAGCAGTACTTC
j_call: TRBJ2-7
d_call: -
v_call: TRBV6-1
clone_size: -
cdr3_length: 14

cdr3_aa: CASSDHRDGYTF
cdr3_nt: TGTGCCAGCAGCGACCACAGGGATGGCTACACCTTC
j_call: TRBJ1-2
d_call: -
v_call: TRBV7-8
clone_size: -
cdr3_length: 12

cdr3_aa: CASSPRARAEKLFF
cdr3_nt: TGTGCCAGCAGCCCACGGGCCAGGGCCGAAAAACTGTTTTTT
j_call: TRBJ1-4
d_call: -
v_call: TRBV9
clone_size: -
cdr3_length: 14

cdr3_aa: CASSVRGVTDTQYF
cdr3_nt: TGTGCCAGCAGTGTTCGAGGAGTCACAGATACGCAGTATTTT
j_call: TRBJ2-3
d_call: -
v_call: TRBV2
clone_size: -
cdr3_length: 14

cdr3_aa: CASTAGGAGGLGETQYF
cdr3_nt: TGTGCCAGCACCGCGGGGGGAGCGGGGGGGCTAGGGGAGACCCAGTACTTC
j_call: TRBJ2-5
d_call: TRBD2
v_call: TRBV7-2
clone_size: -
cdr3_length: 17

cdr3_aa: CASSGTGGLYGYTF
cdr3_nt: TGTGCCAGCAGTGGAACAGGGGGCCTCTATGGCTACACCTTC
j_call: TRBJ1-2
d_call: TRBD1
v_call: TRBV2
clone_size: -
cdr3_length: 14

cdr3_aa: CASSIDHGTRTNEQFF
cdr3_nt: TGTGCCAGTAGTATAGATCACGGGACACGGACCAATGAGCAGTTCTTC
j_call: TRBJ2-1
d_call: -
v_call: TRBV19
clone_size: once
cdr3_length: 16

cdr3_aa: CAISEPEGAYEQYF
cdr3_nt: TGTGCCATCAGTGAGCCTGAGGGAGCCTACGAGCAGTACTTC
j_call: TRBJ2-7
d_call: -
v_call: TRBV10-3
clone_size: -
cdr3_length: 14

cdr3_aa: CASSLLRQGSYEQYF
cdr3_nt: TGTGCCAGCAGTTTGCTCCGACAGGGTTCCTACGAGCAGTACTTC
j_call: TRBJ2-7
d_call: TRBD1
v_call: TRBV6-6
clone_size: -
cdr3_length: 15

cdr3_aa: CASSLGQGGEQFF
cdr3_nt: TGTGCCAGTAGTTTGGGACAGGGAGGCGAGCAGTTCTTC
j_call: TRBJ2-1
d_call: TRBD1
v_call: TRBV6-4
clone_size: -
cdr3_length: 13

cdr3_aa: CASSFSGGYNEQFF
cdr3_nt: TGTGCCAGCAGCTTTAGCGGGGGGTACAATGAGCAGTTCTTC
j_call: TRBJ2-1
d_call: TRBD2
v_call: TRBV11-3
clone_size: -
cdr3_length: 14

cdr3_aa: CASRIDGGSGNTIYF
cdr3_nt: TGTGCCAGCAGAATTGACGGGGGCTCTGGAAACACCATATATTTT
j_call: TRBJ1-3
d_call: -
v_call: TRBV11-2
clone_size: -
cdr3_length: 15

cdr3_aa: CASSPTGTPSQETQYF
cdr3_nt: TGTGCCAGCAGTCCGACAGGGACTCCTTCACAAGAGACCCAGTACTTC
j_call: TRBJ2-5
d_call: -
v_call: TRBV27
clone_size: once
cdr3_length: 16

cdr3_aa: CAISESRGLGTNYGYTF
cdr3_nt: TGTGCCATCAGTGAGTCACGAGGTTTAGGAACTAACTATGGCTACACCTTC
j_call: TRBJ1-2
d_call: -
v_call: TRBV10-3
clone_size: -
cdr3_length: 17

cdr3_aa: CASRQDPNYGYTF
cdr3_nt: TGTGCCAGCCGACAAGACCCGAACTATGGCTACACCTTC
j_call: TRBJ1-2
d_call: -
v_call: TRBV6-4
clone_size: -
cdr3_length: 13

cdr3_aa: CASSLQGMPAEAFF
cdr3_nt: TGTGCCAGCAGCTTACAGGGGATGCCAGCTGAAGCTTTCTTT
j_call: TRBJ1-1
d_call: -
v_call: TRBV7-9
clone_size: -
cdr3_length: 14

cdr3_aa: CASSPGQHYDGYTF
cdr3_nt: TGTGCCAGCAGTCCTGGACAGCACTACGATGGCTACACCTTC
j_call: TRBJ1-2
d_call: -
v_call: TRBV27
clone_size: -
cdr3_length: 14

cdr3_aa: CASSVAPNTEAFF
cdr3_nt: TGTGCCAGCAGCGTGGCCCCCAACACTGAAGCTTTCTTT
j_call: TRBJ1-1
d_call: -
v_call: TRBV9
clone_size: -
cdr3_length: 13

cdr3_aa: CASSLGGGAYNEQFF
cdr3_nt: TGTGCCAGCAGCTTAGGAGGGGGGGCCTACAATGAGCAGTTCTTC
j_call: TRBJ2-1
d_call: -
v_call: TRBV7-2
clone_size: -
cdr3_length: 15

cdr3_aa: CAAGGVDAQYF
cdr3_nt: TGTGCCGCAGGGGGAGTGGACGCGCAGTACTTC
j_call: TRBJ2-7
d_call: TRBD1
v_call: TRBV30
clone_size: -
cdr3_length: 11

cdr3_aa: CASSPNLGQNTEAFF
cdr3_nt: TGTGCCAGCTCACCAAATCTCGGACAGAACACTGAAGCTTTCTTT
j_call: TRBJ1-1
d_call: -
v_call: TRBV18
clone_size: -
cdr3_length: 15

cdr3_aa: CASSESRQGSSGNTIYF
cdr3_nt: TGCGCCAGCAGTGAGTCACGGCAGGGCAGCTCTGGAAACACCATATATTTT
j_call: TRBJ1-3
d_call: -
v_call: TRBV10-1
clone_size: -
cdr3_length: 17

cdr3_aa: CASSEARAGNTGELFF
cdr3_nt: TGTGCCAGCAGTGAAGCGCGGGCAGGGAACACCGGGGAGCTGTTTTTT
j_call: TRBJ2-2
d_call: -
v_call: TRBV2
clone_size: -
cdr3_length: 16

cdr3_aa: CASSKWDRGLSYNEQFF
cdr3_nt: TGTGCCAGCAGCAAATGGGACAGGGGGCTCTCCTACAATGAGCAGTTCTTC
j_call: TRBJ2-1
d_call: -
v_call: TRBV21-1
clone_size: -
cdr3_length: 17

cdr3_aa: CASIPPDRGRTTEAFF
cdr3_nt: TGTGCCAGCATCCCCCCGGACAGGGGGCGGACTACTGAAGCTTTCTTT
j_call: TRBJ1-1
d_call: TRBD1
v_call: TRBV6-6
clone_size: -
cdr3_length: 16

cdr3_aa: CASSSNYGLSGGQTQYF
cdr3_nt: TGTGCCAGCAGCTCCAACTATGGGTTAAGCGGGGGACAGACCCAGTACTTC
j_call: TRBJ2-5
d_call: TRBD2
v_call: TRBV7-2
clone_size: -
cdr3_length: 17

cdr3_aa: CASSRGPDTEAFF
cdr3_nt: TGTGCCAGCAGTCGAGGGCCAGACACTGAAGCTTTCTTT
j_call: TRBJ1-1
d_call: -
v_call: TRBV2
clone_size: few
cdr3_length: 13